This T cell receptor beta chain came from a study of blood T cell repertoires in COVID-19 (TCRdb year 2020). Context from the whole study: Samples from collaborators originated in the United States, Italy and Spain and spanned both the acute and convalescent phases of COVID-19. The material from the prospective study consisted of cDNA or gDNA derived from T cells, B-cell-depleted T cells, or PBMCs. Deeply sampled blood TCRbeta repertoires from subjects exposed to, actively infected with, or recovered from COVID-19 were included in the dataset. The repertoires were released in a freely available public database meant as a resource for research on the immune response to SARS-CoV-2. The samples were drawn from two sources: the first 160 participants of the ongoing ImmuneRACE study, and 1,200 or so subjects contributed by 6 global collaborators. Sample metadata almost always included a de-identified subject ID, COVID-19 status, age in years and sex. Where available, HLA class I and class II types were taken from metadata supplied by the sample provider and were not determined by assay-based typing. Here is what the overall study found, with its caveats: Clinical and demographic metadata were provided uncurated, with the amount varying by source and participant.

CDR1 and CDR2 are drawn from the germline V gene: SGHAT, FQNNGV. V has 4 bases trimmed and J has 0 bases trimmed; junction bases matching no gene number 4. The CDR3 runs 18 residues from the cysteine to the phenylalanine. The only DNA kept is the CDR3, 54 bases in frame from the first base. TCRbeta CDR3 regions were amplified from genomic DNA by means of the immunoSEQ Assay, a bias-controlled multiplex PCR. The paper's data handling went like this. The number of nucleated cells in each sample was estimated by amplification of reference gene primers within the assay. To quantify the absolute abundance of each unique TCRbeta CDR3 rearrangement, sequence reads were collapsed and filtered. For each sample, productive Simpson clonality was calculated as the square root of Simpson's diversity index over productive rearrangements. What TCRdb holds here is the immuneACCESS table cut down to in-frame rearrangements. Part of the clones is not present; checked against another copy, under half of the missing clones reflect an unresolved V gene, and the others are unexplained. V and J calls and clone size are as listed in that table; D and trimming were resolved from the DNA. This sample has some 200,000 clones in its table, and more than 65% of those were observed once. Jointly, the top ten make up about 13% of the sample.

The collaborating institutions used their own protocols to collect whole blood in K2EDTA tubes. For TCRbeta analysis, collaborator samples were shipped as frozen whole blood, as isolated PBMCs, or as DNA extracted from either sample type. Turning to this clone: This clone's antigen is unknown. There are no base qualities to consult, and no much larger clone falls within one base.

Sequenced material: peripheral blood. The chain is assembled from TRBV11-2 and TRBJ2-1, and 15 junctional nucleotides match TRBD2. This clonotype originated in a human donor in a cohort sampled during active COVID-19. The DNA sequence is given as TGTGCCAGCAGCTCCGGACTAGCGGGAGGGGGCTCCTACAATGAGCAGTTCTTC. Translated, this is CASSSGLAGGGSYNEQFF.